This TCR beta chain came from a study of blood T cells in healthy people across ages. Concerning this clonotype: Its matching antigen is unknown. Germline and junction disagree at one end, which may indicate a read error.

Peripheral blood, about 9.4 milliliters per donor, was collected. Together with a sample-barcoded 5' primer, a J-beta primer mix was included in a second PCR lasting about 6 to 11 cycles. TCRdb processed the 5' RACE reads anew with MiXCR; each CDR3 protein has one entry. Here the sample spans about 1.6 million distinct CDR3 sequences, 30% to 35% being singletons. The study's findings and limits: Researchers report that TCR beta diversity correlated strongly with naive T cell percentage.

Germline assignment: CDR1 SGHTA and CDR2 FQGNSA. The CDR3 consists of 13 residues. The J gene is TRBJ1-2, the V gene TRBV7-2, with a possible D match to TRBD1 (6 bases). The source material was blood. The sequence came from a woman in her 30s in good health. Here the CDR3 reads CVSSLEAGDGYTF. The CDR3, as DNA: TGTGTCAGCAGCTTGGAGGCAGGGGATGGCTACACCTTC.